This is a list of T cell receptor beta chains from one sample in a study of blood T cell repertoires in COVID-19. Data came from immunoSEQ multiplex PCR; TCRdb stores just in-frame clones and leaves some out. The sample has some 150,000 clones; roughly 80% are singletons. The sequenced material came from peripheral blood. These receptors came from a woman aged 55-70 years with acute or convalescent COVID-19. Each CDR3 is given with its conserved first and last residue. A D gene is named only where the DNA matches it firmly. Size values are once, few and many counts, or a class for expanded clones, and some rows have none.

size	D	V	CDR3
.	.	TRBV7-8	CASNKGRLNTDTQYF
.	.	TRBV6-1	CASSVERRAAFNEQYF
.	.	TRBV3-1/TRBV3-2	CASSPAENTIYF
.	.	TRBV4-1	CASSQLARAPYEQYF
.	TRBD1	TRBV3-1/TRBV3-2	CASSQDMTGRGYTF
.	.	TRBV19	CASSSAAADTEAFF
.	TRBD1	TRBV30	CAWNRGNGYTF
few	TRBD2	TRBV9	CASSSFSGALQNEQFF
.	.	TRBV15	CATRSRQLILTDTQYF
.	.	TRBV6-5	CASTGFISGNTIYF
few	TRBD2	TRBV5-6	CASSSKREVAKNIQYF
few	.	TRBV5-4	CASSFEGSYGYTF
.	.	TRBV24-1	CATQEGVIQPQHF
.	.	TRBV7-8	CASSPGQKYEQYF
.	TRBD1	TRBV4-3	CASSQVTGSDTQYF
.	.	TRBV18	CASSFRTKWTADNQPQHF
.	TRBD2	TRBV3-1/TRBV3-2	CASSQVSGRAYNEQFF
.	.	TRBV19	CASTRIAGDNQPQHF
.	TRBD2	TRBV2	CATRLAPSYNEQFF
.	.	TRBV28	CASRQGGVASYNEQFF
.	TRBD2	TRBV18	CASSPSSGHTGELFF
few	TRBD2	TRBV9	CASSPSNAGGGDTQYF
.	TRBD1	TRBV28	CASSTDRAAGYTF
.	TRBD1	TRBV5-4	CASSLVLAGGTEAFF
.	.	TRBV9	CASSVGQSVSPLHF
.	TRBD2	TRBV10-3	CAISDRSAGDYNEQFF
.	.	TRBV30	CAWSLGNEQFF
.	TRBD1	TRBV9	CASSVVEGGSPLHF
.	TRBD1	TRBV28	CASSTGADTQYF
.	TRBD2	TRBV15	CATSRGLAGLSYEQYF
.	.	TRBV2	CASSETGQLYGYTF
.	.	TRBV6-4	CASSELAGQPQHF
few	.	TRBV5-1	CASSSEPGGFYGYTF
.	.	TRBV27	CASSLWPGNTEAFF
.	.	TRBV20-1	CSSSRGLEQFF
.	TRBD2	TRBV20-1	CSASPVAGGRTDTQYF
.	TRBD2	TRBV4-1	CASSPAPGLEAGQYF
.	TRBD2	TRBV4-1	CASSAGLARAKNIQYF
few	.	TRBV4-3	CASSQDLRESYNEQFF
few	.	TRBV7-8	CASSYEYRVDNQPQHF
.	TRBD2	TRBV27	CASSLWERAGTSGYNEQFF
.	TRBD1	TRBV6-1	CASSEGAGQAGEKLFF
.	.	TRBV6-2/TRBV6-3	CASSYPSIFTENTEAFF
once	TRBD2	TRBV6-5	CASRPTLTSGYEQFF
.	TRBD1	TRBV2	CASSLTGANYGYTF
.	TRBD1	TRBV28	CASGTGYEQYF
.	TRBD2	TRBV6-5	CASRGRLAGEQFF
.	TRBD2	TRBV5-5	CASSRTSGMEQYF
.	.	TRBV6-5	CASTPQRGGYGYTF
.	.	TRBV3-1/TRBV3-2	CASTSLSDEQFF
once	.	TRBV6-2/TRBV6-3	CASSYPSSQVTGELFF
.	.	TRBV11-3	CASSLVGAAYGYTF
.	.	TRBV18	CASSPLDRNSPLHF
.	TRBD2	TRBV7-6	CASSLAGGSGSSYNEQFF